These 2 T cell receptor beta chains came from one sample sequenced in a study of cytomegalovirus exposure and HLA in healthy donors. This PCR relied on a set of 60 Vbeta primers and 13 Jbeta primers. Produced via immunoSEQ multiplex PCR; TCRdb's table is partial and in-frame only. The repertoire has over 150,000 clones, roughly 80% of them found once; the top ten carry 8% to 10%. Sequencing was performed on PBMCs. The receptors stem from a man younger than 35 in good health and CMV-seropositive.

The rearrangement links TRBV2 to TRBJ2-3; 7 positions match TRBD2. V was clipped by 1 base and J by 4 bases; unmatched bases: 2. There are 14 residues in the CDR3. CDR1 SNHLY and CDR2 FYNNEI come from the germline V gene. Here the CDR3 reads CASSEGLAADTQYF. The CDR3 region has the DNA TGTGCCAGCAGTGAAGGGCTAGCGGCAGATACGCAGTATTTT.

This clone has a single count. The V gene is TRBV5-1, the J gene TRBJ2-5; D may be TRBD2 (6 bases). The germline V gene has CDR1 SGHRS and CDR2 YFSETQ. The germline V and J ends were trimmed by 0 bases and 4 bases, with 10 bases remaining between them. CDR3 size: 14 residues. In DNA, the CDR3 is TGCGCCAGCAGCTTGGGACGGGGACTAGAGACCCAGTACTTC. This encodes CASSLGRGLETQYF.